Here is one T cell receptor (beta chain) with its context. Germline-derived CDR1 and CDR2 are LGHNA and YSLEER. The CDR3 length is 13 residues. Unmatched junction bases numbered 2, after V lost 5 bases and J lost 7 bases. From the RT-PCR reads, TCRdb called clonotypes with MiXCR, one entry per CDR3 protein. The sample includes around 650,000 distinct CDR3 sequences, 15% to 18% seen only once; the top ten take around a tenth. The entry originates in a study of response to subunit inactivated influenza vaccine. V usage is TRBV4-3 and J usage is TRBJ2-2, with TRBD1 matching 9 bases. The specimen was PBMCs from blood, collected roughly 12 days after vaccination. The clonotype comes from a man in his fifties or sixties who received an inactivated influenza vaccine. DNA of the CDR3: TGCGCCAGCAGCGGACAGGGGCACGGGGAGCTGTTTTTT. Amino acids: CASSGQGHGELFF.